This T cell receptor beta chain derives from a study of shared clonotypes between healthy human individuals. CDR1 SGHDT and CDR2 YYEEEE come from the germline V gene. V was pared by 0 bases and J by 4 bases, with 5 bases between. This CDR3 spans 13 amino acids. Produced via immunoSEQ multiplex PCR; TCRdb's table is partial and in-frame only. The table shows hundreds of thousands of clones, with 77% occurring only once. The chain couples TRBV5-6 to TRBJ2-1, with D uncertain. The material sequenced was PBMCs. This sequence originates from a woman aged 40 to 50 in good health. Some clones in this sample may be carry-over from other donors' samples. The CDR3 DNA follows: TGTGCCAGCAGCTTGGGTCTTTACAATGAGCAGTTCTTC. Protein: CASSLGLYNEQFF.